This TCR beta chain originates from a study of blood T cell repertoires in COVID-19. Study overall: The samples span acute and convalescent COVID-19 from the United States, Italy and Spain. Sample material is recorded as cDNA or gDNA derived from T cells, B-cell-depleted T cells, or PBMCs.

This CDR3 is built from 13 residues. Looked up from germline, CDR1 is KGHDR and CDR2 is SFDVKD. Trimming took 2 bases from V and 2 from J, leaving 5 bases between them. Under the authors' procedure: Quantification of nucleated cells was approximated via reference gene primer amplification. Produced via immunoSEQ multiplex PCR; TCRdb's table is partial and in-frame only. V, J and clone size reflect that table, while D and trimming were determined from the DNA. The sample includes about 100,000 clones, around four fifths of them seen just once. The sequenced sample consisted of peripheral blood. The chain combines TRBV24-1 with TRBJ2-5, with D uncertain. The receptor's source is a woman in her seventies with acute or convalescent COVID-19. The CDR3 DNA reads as TGTGCCACCAGTGATTCTTATCAAGAGACCCAGTACTTC. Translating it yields CATSDSYQETQYF.